This T cell receptor (beta chain) appears in the sequencing data of a study of molecular identifiers for immune sequencing clone quantification (dated by TCRdb to the late 2010s). A note on the overall study: In a replicate experiment, RNA from roughly 20,000 or 100,000 naive CD8 T cells was split into five aliquots, four of which were sequenced. The study was a methods study using CD8 T cells to benchmark molecular-identifier clustering-based TCR repertoire sequencing (MIDCIRS) and TCR RNA copy counting. What the study reported, not specific to this receptor: When barcode sub-clustering was left out, chimeric consensus sequences inflated TCR diversity, with chimeras reaching as high as 47%. Modeling estimated around 3.2 recovered TCR RNA copies per cell, compared with approximately 9.5 by digital PCR, which implies around 30% capture efficiency. Highly expanded clone sizes could be underestimated if identical TCR molecules share a barcode. The naive libraries included spiked-in Jurkat TCR RNA (about nine copies' worth), and this Jurkat TCR RNA is not part of the donor repertoire. Clones above 20 RNA copies held over 97% of molecules in CMV-specific effector cells but under 1% in naive cells. Spiked-in Jurkat TCR RNA equivalent to a single cell was reported to be detectable even among one million naive CD8 T cells.

In this sample, this clonotype turned up many times. Its target antigen remains unknown. Base qualities are not provided; no much larger clone lies one nucleotide away. Libraries of naive CD8 T cells were built from anywhere between roughly 17,000 and 1,000,000 sorted cells, with 10%, 30% or 50% of the purified RNA used. On a BD FACSAria II, naive CD8 T cells were FACS-sorted as CD8+CD4-CCR7+CD45RA+ and collected into RLT Plus buffer. To test detection sensitivity, Jurkat RNA equivalent to more than eight TCR copies was spiked into samples of roughly 20,000-1,000,000 naive CD8 T cells. CD8 T cells were enriched with RosetteSep CD8+ T Cell Enrichment Cocktail and Ficoll-Paque, followed by ACK red cell lysis. The library was produced with PCR. Sequencing took place on a NextSeq 500. Bulk TCR libraries were made following a previously described method, with the TCR primers given in Table S5. Total RNA was purified with the Qiagen AllPrep DNA/RNA kit. Before any analysis, reads coming from multiple sequencing runs of the same library were combined into one pool. Per the original workflow: Reads were retained only if an exact TCR constant sequence was present, and the retained reads were trimmed to 150 nt and grouped according to their 12-nt molecular barcodes. Reads inside each barcode group were sub-clustered using a 15% Levenshtein threshold, and a quality-weighted consensus sequence was constructed for each RNA molecule. Non-functional sequences were filtered out, along with any lower-count sequence sitting one edit away from another sequence. Barcode sub-clusters with fewer than 20% of the maximum read count were removed, based on fitting two negative binomial distributions. TCRdb took the public reads, trimmed them with fastp at Q25, ran MiXCR for clone calling and kept in-frame beta chains. Rows merge per CDR3 protein into single entries with the most common DNA and genes. The V and J calls follow TCRdb's processing rather than the paper's. Here the sample has a few hundred thousand distinct CDR3 sequences; roughly 24% occur a single time. The ten top clones hold about 0.71% of the sample.

Trimming leaves V shorter by 3 bases and J shorter by 2 bases, with the junction holding 5 bases beyond the gene matches. From the cysteine up to the phenylalanine, the CDR3 has a length of 14 residues. CDR3 DNA only is kept here, 42 bases in frame from base 1. Sequences DFQATT (CDR1) and SNEGSKA (CDR2) are obtained from the germline V gene (reference sequence). The chain uses TRBV20-1 and TRBJ2-7, with TRBD1 matching 9 junction bases. The specimen sequenced was naive CD8+ T cells from blood, with Jurkat cell RNA spiked in. In the paper's terms, the cell subset or site label means: FACS-sorted CD8+CD4-CCR7+CD45RA+ naive T cells. The TCR sequence derives from a human donor in good health. Some libraries in this study had Jurkat cell RNA spiked in. The CDR3 amino acid sequence is: CSARGGQGPYEQYF. The DNA sequence reads TGCAGTGCTAGGGGGGGACAGGGCCCCTACGAGCAGTACTTC.